The clone carrying this T cell receptor (beta chain) was seen only a few times. The junction and the germline gene differ at one end; a read error may be behind it. Germline V CDR1 and CDR2: MNHEY, SVGAGI. The CDR3 is made up of 15 amino acids. This record belongs to a study of blood T cell repertoires in COVID-19. Clones were sequenced by immunoSEQ multiplex PCR, and TCRdb holds only the in-frame ones, with some missing. The sample has about 250,000 clones; over 85% are singletons. What was sequenced was PBMCs or T cells enriched from blood (not recorded which). The genes are TRBV6-5 and TRBJ1-6; D call uncertain. This receptor was obtained from a woman aged 25 to 39 with acute COVID-19. In DNA form, the CDR3 reads TGTGCCAGCAGTGACTCGAGCTCCTATAATTCACCCCTCCACTTT. Protein product: CASSDSSSYNSPLHF.